This TCR beta chain was recorded in a study of T cells in Graves' hyperthyroidism and ophthalmopathy. The V gene lost 2 bases and the J gene lost 2 bases, with 6 bases spanning the gap. The CDR3 sequence is 13 residues long. CDR1 and CDR2 from the germline V gene are WNHNN and SYGVQD (reference sequence). Overall study results and limits: The model anticipated ophthalmopathy a median around six months pre-onset.

This clonotype has ten or more counts. The antigen is unknown. Patients between 18 and 65 years old had hyperthyroidism, newly diagnosed and lasting under 2 months. Patients showing uncontrolled infection, other autoimmune disease, pregnancy or lactation were ineligible. RNA transcripts gave rise to amplified TCR beta CDR3 regions. A first-round RT-PCR of the TCR CDR3 used the HTBI primer set. TCRdb re-called the multiplex PCR reads through MiXCR, storing one row per CDR3 protein. The data contain some 600,000 distinct CDR3 sequences, over 11% of them singletons. The sequence derives from a woman aged 25-40 years with Graves' hyperthyroidism that later progressed to Graves' ophthalmopathy. V is TRBV10-1 and J is TRBJ2-5; D is ambiguous. Sequenced material: blood. CDR3 sequence (DNA): TGCGCCAGCAGTGAGGCAGGACAAGAGACCCAGTACTTC. Amino acid sequence: CASSEAGQETQYF.